The TCR beta chain described here comes from a study of T cell changes during pregnancy in multiple sclerosis. The trim removed 5 bases at V and 5 bases at J, leaving 7 bases unmatched. Germline V gene sequence: CDR1 MDHEN, CDR2 SYDVKM. The CDR3 runs 15 residues. Sequencing was performed with immunoSEQ multiplex PCR; in TCRdb, only in-frame clones are kept and a portion is missing. Altogether 89,000 or so clones are present, approximately 90% being singletons, with the ten largest covering around 3.3%. The sequencing here drew on PBMCs, taken in the first trimester of pregnancy. V usage is TRBV28 and J usage is TRBJ2-4, with 9 bases lining up with TRBD1. The clonotype comes from a female donor in good health, serving as a control in a pregnancy study. Some clones in this sample may be carry-over from other donors' samples. The CDR3 DNA sequence: TGTGCCAGCAGTCGCCGGGACAGGGTCCAAAACATTCAGTACTTC. Encoded protein: CASSRRDRVQNIQYF.